This T cell receptor beta chain was sequenced for a study of vaccination and CD4 T cells after COVID-19. The overall study: Control cultures, each given a CEFX pool, an HIV-1 Nef pool, or no peptide, were included.

Sequencing of DNA taken from cultured CD4+ T cells relied on the Oncomine TCR Beta short-read assay. It was from cultured CD4+ T cells that genomic DNA was extracted. TCRdb fed the PCR reads into MiXCR, producing one record per CDR3 protein. The table has 10,000 or so distinct CDR3 sequences, 34% seen once. This clonotype was counted only a few times. Antigen specificity is unknown. The V gene lost 6 bases and the J gene lost 1 base, with 9 bases spanning the gap. The CDR3 has 13 amino acids. In germline, CDR1 is SGHTA, CDR2 FQGNSA. Treatment denoted: roughly 11-day PBMC culture with coronavirus spike peptide pools or control peptides (ViraFEST assay). The unexposed donor's CD4+ T cells were collected before the COVID-19 pandemic (2011-2018). PBMCs were cultured at around 2 million per well with approximately 9.8 IU/ml IL-2 and about 10 ug/ml peptide pools.

The receptor's source is a human donor in good health. Sequencing input: CD4+ T cells from blood, cultured in vitro. This chain links TRBV7-2 with TRBJ1-1; D unresolved. The CDR3 DNA reads TGTGCCAGCAGTTATCAATCGAACACTGAAGCTTTCTTT. Its translation: CASSYQSNTEAFF.